What follows are 3 T cell receptor beta chains derived from one specimen sequenced in a study of neurological immune-mediated disorders. TCRdb re-analysed the 5' RACE reads in MiXCR, keeping a single row per CDR3 protein. The table lists about 95,000 distinct CDR3 sequences, 3% to 4.5% of them singletons. Specimen: PBMCs. The receptors were sampled from a woman aged 18-35 years with multiple sclerosis.

This clonotype came up many times. The junction shows a germline mismatch at one end, possibly a read error. The chain joins TRBV7-9 to TRBJ2-1; 7 bases align to TRBD2. This CDR3 region has 17 residues. Germline CDR1 is SEHNR and CDR2 is FQNEAQ (reference sequence). Here the CDR3 reads CASSAGPPGTKTMSKIF. The DNA for the CDR3 is TGTGCCAGCAGCGCCGGGCCCCCCGGGACTAAGACAATGAGTAAGATCTTC.

Many counts were recorded for this clonotype. The rearrangement joins TRBV5-1 to TRBJ2-5, with a possible D match to TRBD1 (6 bases). CDR3 size: 18 residues. Germline values: CDR1 SGHRS, CDR2 YFSETQ. The V and J ends lost 4 bases and 2 bases respectively, with 24 bases between them. CDR3 DNA sequence: TGCGCCAGCAGCCTGGGGTACAGGGCCACCACCCTGCAAGAGACCCAGTACTTC. Residues: CASSLGYRATTLQETQYF.

There are many counts of this clonotype. The V call is TRBV12-3 or TRBV12-4, the J call TRBJ1-2; D may be TRBD1 (6 bases). V was cut by 6 bases and J by 2 bases, with 10 bases left in between. The CDR3 length is 13 residues. This CDR3 is CASRSQGNYGYTF. CDR3 nucleotides: TGTGCCAGCAGGTCCCAGGGGAACTATGGCTACACCTTC.